This TCR beta chain was sequenced during a study of blood T cell repertoires in COVID-19. Authors' methods: From reference gene primer amplification, estimates of nucleated cell counts were derived. Assay: immunoSEQ multiplex PCR; the TCRdb copy retains only in-frame clones and omits some. Clonal size and the V and J genes are those of that table, whereas D and trimming came from the DNA. The sample records some 120,000 clones, roughly nine tenths being singletons. V trimming: 7 bases; J trimming: 1 base; junction bases outside the gene matches: 4. This CDR3 region has 14 residues. The V gene's germline CDR1 is WNHNN and CDR2 SYGVQD (reference sequence).

The chain uses TRBV10-1 and TRBJ1-2, with 9 bases fitting TRBD1. The specimen was peripheral blood. The sequence derives from a man in his fifties with active COVID-19. DNA for the CDR3: TGCGCCAGCAAACCGGGACAGGGTAACTATGGCTACACCTTC. It encodes CASKPGQGNYGYTF.